The next 14 T cell receptor beta chains were all read from a single sample in a study of blood T cell repertoires in COVID-19. The assay was immunoSEQ multiplex PCR, and TCRdb's table has in-frame clones only and misses some. The table has 25,000 to 30,000 clones, roughly 93% seen once. What was sequenced was peripheral blood. Every receptor here comes from a woman between 65 and 79 years old with COVID-19, enrolled during active disease.

The V call is TRBV19, the J call TRBJ1-2, with 8 bases aligning to TRBD1. Unmatched junction bases numbered 10, after V lost 2 bases and J lost 8 bases. This CDR3 comprises 15 residues. The V gene's germline CDR1 is LNHDA and CDR2 SQIVND (reference sequence). The CDR3 nucleotides are TGTGCCAGTAGTATATCCGGCGACAGGGGATTGGGCTACACCTTC. This codes for CASSISGDRGLGYTF.

J is TRBJ1-2 and V is TRBV25-1, with D uncertain. This CDR3 spans 14 amino acids. Germline CDR1 MGHDK, CDR2 SYGVNS. Between the trimmed V and J ends, which lost 5 bases and 4 bases, there was a span of 14 bases. The CDR3 here is CASSSLGSTYGYTF. CDR3 sequence (DNA): TGTGCCAGCAGTTCCCTTGGCAGTACCTATGGCTACACCTTC.

This clone was seen a single time. The chain links TRBV18 to TRBJ1-4, with D possibly being TRBD1 (6 bases). V was shortened by 3 bases and J by 8 bases, with 13 bases between the two germline ends. CDR3 length equals 14 residues. CDR1 KGHSH and CDR2 LQKENI come from the germline V gene. The CDR3 coding sequence is TGTGCCAGCTCACCCCAGGGGCTGGGGGAAAAACTGTTTTTT. Its translation: CASSPQGLGEKLFF.

J is TRBJ1-2 and V is TRBV19; 9 nucleotides align to TRBD1. In germline, CDR1 is LNHDA, CDR2 SQIVND (reference sequence). J gave up 6 bases and V 5 bases, and 7 bases lay outside the gene matches. The CDR3 has 14 residues. The DNA of the CDR3 is TGTGCCAGTAGTCGCACAGGGGGCAGCGATGGCTACACCTTC. Its translation is CASSRTGGSDGYTF. The variable domain in full, with the rest retrieved from reference TRBV19 and TRBJ1-2, is DGGITQSPKYLFRKEGQNVTLSCEQNLNHDAMYWYRQDPGQGLRLIYYSQIVNDFQKGDIAEGYSVSREKKESFPLTVTSAQKNPTAFYLCASSRTGGSDGYTFGSGTRLTVV.

The rearrangement uses TRBV5-1 and TRBJ2-2; 9 bases fit TRBD1. CDR1 SGHRS and CDR2 YFSETQ come from the germline V gene. There are 16 residues in the CDR3. J gave up 3 bases and V 4 bases, and 7 bases lay outside the gene matches. Here the CDR3 DNA reads TGCGCCAGCAGCCCGTCGGGACAGGGATACACCGGGGAGCTGTTTTTT. Its protein is CASSPSGQGYTGELFF.

The CDR3 loop reads CASSSSLQGYGYTF. For the CDR3, the DNA is TGCGCCAGCAGCTCGAGTTTACAGGGGTATGGCTACACCTTC. V and J are TRBV5-1 and TRBJ1-2; TRBD1 agrees at 7 bases. The germline V gene encodes CDR1 SGHRS and CDR2 YFSETQ. The J segment lost 5 bases and the V segment lost 3 bases, leaving 7 bases of the junction unmatched. CDR3 size: 14 residues.

V usage is TRBV28 and J usage is TRBJ1-3; no clear D. Germline CDR1 reads MDHEN; CDR2 reads SYDVKM. The CDR3 contains 15 residues. The V end was cut by 6 bases, the J end by 0 bases, with 12 bases between. CDR3 nucleotide sequence: TGTGCCAGCAGGCGGGATTTGATCTCTGGAAACACCATATATTTT. It encodes CASRRDLISGNTIYF.

CDR3 amino acids: CATSQFIPNEQFF. CDR3 nucleotides: TGTGCCACCAGCCAGTTTATCCCCAATGAGCAGTTCTTC. V usage is TRBV15 and J usage is TRBJ2-1; D is ambiguous. Germline V lookup: CDR1 LNHNV, CDR2 YYDKDF (reference sequence). Trimming took off 5 bases at V and 6 bases at J, with 11 bases between the two ends. This CDR3 is built from 13 residues. Looking up the rest from reference TRBV15 and TRBJ2-1 gives the full variable domain: DAMVIQNPRYQVTQFGKPVTLSCSQTLNHNVMYWYQQKSSQAPKLLFHYYDKDFNNEADTPDNFQSRRPNTSFCFLDIRSPGLGDTAMYLCATSQFIPNEQFFGPGTRLTVL.

This chain's CDR3 is CASSSPSGRAYNEQFF. CDR3 nucleotide sequence: TGTGCCAGCAGTTCCCCTAGCGGGAGGGCCTACAATGAGCAGTTCTTC. The V and J genes are TRBV28 and TRBJ2-1; 12 bases agree with TRBD2. The germline V gene has CDR1 MDHEN and CDR2 SYDVKM. J was trimmed by 2 bases and V by 4 bases; bases with no gene match: 3. There are 16 residues in the CDR3.

V usage is TRBV28 and J usage is TRBJ1-2; D is unclear. Trimming took off 10 bases at V and 4 bases at J, with 16 bases between the two ends. The germline CDR1 and CDR2 sequences are MDHEN and SYDVKM. The CDR3 runs 13 residues. CDR3 sequence (DNA): TGTGCCACCCGAGCCGCCCCTGTCTATGGCTACACCTTC. As protein: CATRAAPVYGYTF.

This clone was recorded a few times. The chain couples TRBV6-5 to TRBJ2-3; D is unresolved. The CDR3 length is 12 residues. Germline V gives CDR1 MNHEY, CDR2 SVGAGI. Trimming shortened V by 8 bases and J by 4 bases, and 10 bases separated the two germline ends. The CDR3 bases are TGTGCCAGCGGTTTCCTCCCAGATACGCAGTATTTT. This codes for CASGFLPDTQYF.

The rearrangement uses TRBV5-1 and TRBJ2-7; 9 bases align to TRBD1. Germline-derived CDR1 and CDR2 are SGHRS and YFSETQ. The CDR3 consists of 16 residues. The junction had 12 bases not matched to a gene; V was cut back by 4 bases and J by 4 bases. The CDR3 reads CASSAGTGNVIYEQYF. The DNA for the CDR3 is TGCGCCAGCAGCGCCGGGACAGGGAATGTTATTTACGAGCAGTACTTC.

This chain joins TRBV2 and TRBJ2-3, with a weak D call TRBD1 (5 bases). Germline CDR1 and CDR2: SNHLY and FYNNEI. V was shortened by 5 bases and J by 2 bases, with 11 bases between the two germline ends. This CDR3 comprises 14 residues. DNA of the CDR3: TGTGCCAGCAGTTCGGACACGCCCACAGATACGCAGTATTTT. Its translation: CASSSDTPTDTQYF. Looking up the rest from reference TRBV2 and TRBJ2-3 gives the full variable domain: EPEVTQTPSHQVTQMGQEVILRCVPISNHLYFYWYRQILGQKVEFLVSFYNNEISEKSEIFDDQFSVERPDGSNFTLKIRSTKLEDSAMYFCASSSDTPTDTQYFGPGTRLTVL.

This clone was detected only once. The V gene is TRBV2, the J gene TRBJ1-6; D is perhaps TRBD1 (5 bases). The germline gives CDR1 SNHLY, CDR2 FYNNEI. This CDR3 region has 15 residues. The V end lost 6 bases, the J end lost 7 bases, and 16 bases lay between the germline ends. The CDR3 here is CASSADAGGNSPLHF. CDR3 in DNA: TGTGCCAGCAGCGCCGACGCTGGGGGGAATTCACCCCTCCACTTT. Full variable domain (remainder filled in from reference TRBV2 and TRBJ1-6): EPEVTQTPSHQVTQMGQEVILRCVPISNHLYFYWYRQILGQKVEFLVSFYNNEISEKSEIFDDQFSVERPDGSNFTLKIRSTKLEDSAMYFCASSADAGGNSPLHFGNGTRLTVT.